This T cell receptor beta chain was found in a study of blood T cell repertoires in COVID-19. In the study overall: Some COVID-19 samples were acute and others convalescent; all came from the United States, Italy and Spain.

The method was immunoSEQ multiplex PCR; TCRdb's version includes in-frame clones alone and lacks a portion of them. Seen here are roughly 220,000 clones, around four fifths observed once, and the top ten hold approximately 16%. Trimming took 4 bases from V and 5 from J; bases not matched to a gene: 5. Germline CDR1 SGHRS, CDR2 YFSETQ. The CDR3 is 14 residues long. The recovered donors of Cohort 3 showed two negative PCRs, clearance, or symptom resolution. Material for sequencing was PBMCs or T cells enriched from blood (not recorded which). This chain connects TRBV5-1 to TRBJ2-3; TRBD2 matches 9 bases. The TCR sequence derives from a man aged 35 to 55 who had recovered from COVID-19. The CDR3: CASSPGLARDTQYF. For the CDR3, the DNA is TGCGCCAGCAGCCCGGGACTAGCAAGAGATACGCAGTATTTT.